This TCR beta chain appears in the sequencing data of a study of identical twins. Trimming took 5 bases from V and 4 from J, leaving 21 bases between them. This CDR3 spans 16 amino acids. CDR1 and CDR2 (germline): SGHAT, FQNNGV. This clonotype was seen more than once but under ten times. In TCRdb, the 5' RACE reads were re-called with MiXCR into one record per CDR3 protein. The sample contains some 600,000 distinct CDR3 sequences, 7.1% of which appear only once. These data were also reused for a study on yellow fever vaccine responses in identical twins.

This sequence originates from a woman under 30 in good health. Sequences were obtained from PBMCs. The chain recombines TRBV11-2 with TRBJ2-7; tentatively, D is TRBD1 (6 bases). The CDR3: CASSTRTALVSYEQYV. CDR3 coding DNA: TGTGCCAGCAGCACCCGGACAGCCCTAGTCAGTTACGAGCAGTACGTC.